The 9 T cell receptor beta chains below come from one sample, sequenced in a study of identifying expanded T cells in peripheral blood. The protocol was immunoSEQ multiplex PCR, while the TCRdb copy is restricted to in-frame clones and leaves out a portion. The sample has 95,000 to 100,000 clones, around nine tenths seen once. Sequencing was carried out using blood. The receptors stem from a person aged 18 to 75 in good health.

Only a few counts were recorded for this clone. The gene calls are TRBV19 and TRBJ1-4, with D possibly being TRBD1 (5 bases). Germline V gives CDR1 LNHDA, CDR2 SQIVND (reference sequence). V was pared by 11 bases and J by 6 bases, with 19 bases between. CDR3 length: 14 amino acids. CDR3 nucleotides: TGTGCCGTCGAAACTGGGGGAGTCGATGAAAAACTGTTTTTT. It is translated as CAVETGGVDEKLFF.

V gene TRBV6-5 combines with J gene TRBJ2-7, with TRBD1 matching over 7 bases. V dropped 6 bases and J dropped 0; count of bases not matched to a gene: 8. CDR1 and CDR2 (germline): MNHEY, SVGAGI. The CDR3 runs 15 residues. The CDR3 bases are TGTGCCAGCAGGCCCGGGACAGTAAGCTCCTACGAGCAGTACTTC. Translated: CASRPGTVSSYEQYF.

V is TRBV18 and J is TRBJ2-4, with TRBD1 as a possible D gene (6 bases). The CDR3 covers 17 residues. The germline gives CDR1 KGHSH, CDR2 LQKENI. The ends were cut back, 3 bases at V and 4 bases at J, with 19 bases in the middle. The CDR3 is CASSPEDSRDLKNIQYF. The CDR3 bases are TGTGCCAGCTCACCCGAGGACAGTAGAGACCTGAAAAACATTCAGTACTTC.

The chain has TRBV28 and TRBJ2-2, with D unclear. This CDR3 has 13 amino acids. Germline-derived CDR1 and CDR2 are MDHEN and SYDVKM. The ends were cut back, 5 bases at V and 4 bases at J, with 8 bases in the middle. This chain's CDR3 is CASSTPSTGELFF. Written as DNA, the CDR3 is TGTGCCAGCAGTACCCCATCCACCGGGGAGCTGTTTTTT.

The chain joins TRBV13 to TRBJ1-3; TRBD1 might be the D (5 bases). Trimming cost V 5 bases and J 4 bases, with 18 bases left between them. CDR1 PRHDT and CDR2 FYEKMQ come from the germline V gene (reference sequence). The CDR3 covers 16 residues. DNA of the CDR3: TGTGCCAGCAGCGCCAACCCCGTCGGGGCCGGAAACACCATATATTTT. This gives the protein CASSANPVGAGNTIYF. Complete variable domain (other parts from reference TRBV13 and TRBJ1-3): AAGVIQSPRHLIKEKRETATLKCYPIPRHDTVYWYQQGPGQDPQFLISFYEKMQSDKGSIPDRFSAQQFSDYHSELNMSSLELGDSALYFCASSANPVGAGNTIYFGEGSWLTVV.

This clone was seen just once. The rearrangement uses TRBV6-5 and TRBJ1-2; D remains ambiguous. V was trimmed by 0 bases and J by 0 bases, leaving 11 bases between them. The CDR3 consists of 16 residues. CDR1 is MNHEY, CDR2 SVGAGI, per germline. The CDR3 here is CASSYSILSSNYGYTF. CDR3 DNA sequence: TGTGCCAGCAGTTACTCGATTCTTAGTTCTAACTATGGCTACACCTTC.

CDR3 loop: CSAIPRGTGELFF. In nucleotides, the CDR3 is TGCAGCGCGATACCCAGGGGCACCGGGGAGCTGTTTTTT. The chain joins TRBV29-1 to TRBJ2-2; weak D call: TRBD1 (6 bases). The CDR3 covers 13 residues. V was trimmed by 7 bases and J by 4 bases, leaving 13 bases between them. The germline gives CDR1 SQVTM, CDR2 ANQGSEA.

This chain links TRBV5-6 with TRBJ2-5, with 13 bases matching TRBD2. CDR3 length: 16 residues. Per the germline V gene, CDR1 is SGHDT and CDR2 is YYEEEE. The J segment lost 1 base and the V segment lost 4 bases, leaving 4 bases of the junction unmatched. Written as DNA, the CDR3 is TGTGCCAGCAGCGGGACTAGCGGGGAGGGCCAAGAGACCCAGTACTTC. It translates to CASSGTSGEGQETQYF.

V is TRBV28 and J is TRBJ1-2, with D unresolved. V was pared by 2 bases and J by 8 bases, with 15 bases between. The CDR3 contains 14 residues. The germline V gene encodes CDR1 MDHEN and CDR2 SYDVKM. CDR3 DNA sequence: TGTGCCAGCAGTTTAGCAGGCCGGGTAAGAGGCTACACCTTC. Its protein product is CASSLAGRVRGYTF.